These T cell receptor beta chains were read from a single sample in a study of CD8 T cells in ankylosing spondylitis. TCRdb re-analysed the 5' RACE reads in MiXCR, keeping a single row per CDR3 protein. Of some 250,000 distinct CDR3 sequences in the sample, less than 10% were seen once. Sequencing input: blood, either unsorted or a sorted T cell fraction (not recorded which). These receptors were taken from a male donor with ankylosing spondylitis or in good health (not recorded which). The CDR3 runs from the conserved cysteine through the conserved F or W. Fields, in order: D gene, J gene, V gene, clone size, CDR3 DNA, CDR3 protein. D genes are given only for firm matches. Part of the rows lack a size; the others show once, few, many or a class for expanded clones.

>.|TRBJ1-5|TRBV12-5|once
TGTGCTAGAGGTTATATTGGGGGGTTTAGCAATCAGCCCCAGCATTTT
CARGYIGGFSNQPQHF
>.|TRBJ2-3|TRBV5-1|.
TGCGCCAGCAGCCTATTCGAGGGACGCACAGATACGCAGTATTTT
CASSLFEGRTDTQYF
>.|TRBJ2-6|TRBV27|many
TGTGCCAGCAGCCCCATGGGAGCCTCCTCTGGGGCCAACGTCCTGACTTTC
CASSPMGASSGANVLTF
>TRBD1|TRBJ2-5|TRBV14|many
TGTGCCAGCAGCCACCTGGGACAGGGAGAGACCCAGTACTTC
CASSHLGQGETQYF
>TRBD1|TRBJ2-5|TRBV7-9|few
TGTGCCAGCAGCTACACCTGGGGACAGCAAGAGACCCAGTACTTC
CASSYTWGQQETQYF
>.|TRBJ2-3|TRBV20-1|many
TGCAGTACGAGGGGACGGGAGACAGATACGCAGTATTTT
CSTRGRETDTQYF
>.|TRBJ2-7|TRBV12-3/TRBV12-4|medium-sized
TGTGCCAGCAGTTTAGGAGCAGATTACGAGCAGTACTTC
CASSLGADYEQYF
>.|TRBJ2-3|TRBV5-6|.
TGTGCCAGCAGCCCGGTCTTATTCCCAGATACGCAGTATTTT
CASSPVLFPDTQYF
>TRBD1|TRBJ1-1|TRBV7-2|.
TGTGCCAGCAGCCCCCGGACAGGGAACTTTTACACTGAAGCTTTCTTT
CASSPRTGNFYTEAFF
>TRBD2|TRBJ2-7|TRBV20-1|many
TGCAGTGCAATCCTTAGCGGGAGGCACTCCTACGAGCAGTACTTC
CSAILSGRHSYEQYF
>TRBD2|TRBJ2-7|TRBV6-5|.
TGTGCCAGCAGTTGGGGCGGGGGGGCAGACGAGCAGTACTTC
CASSWGGGADEQYF
>TRBD2|TRBJ2-1|TRBV12-3/TRBV12-4|.
TGTGCCAGCAGTCCCCCAGGCTTGCGGGGGGGCGGTGAGCAGTTCTTC
CASSPPGLRGGGEQFF
>.|TRBJ1-1|TRBV7-2|.
TGTGCCAGCAGCTTAGAGGGGCACACTGAAGCTTTCTTT
CASSLEGHTEAFF
>.|TRBJ2-5|TRBV20-1|many
TGCAGTGCTAGTCGTAGAGGAAGCGTAGAGACCCAGTACTTC
CSASRRGSVETQYF
>TRBD1|TRBJ1-2|TRBV5-1|.
TGCGCCAGCAGCCCCGGGACAGGAGGAGAGGGCTACACCTTC
CASSPGTGGEGYTF
>TRBD2|TRBJ2-2|TRBV14|few
TGTGCCAGCAGCTACGGGGGGGCCCACACCGGGGAGCTGTTTTTT
CASSYGGAHTGELFF
>TRBD1|TRBJ2-7|TRBV20-1|many
TGCAGTGCTCCCTTGGACAGGGGTAATCGGCAGTACTTC
CSAPLDRGNRQYF
>.|TRBJ1-1|TRBV20-1|many
TGCAGTGCTAGATGGGCAGGGGTGGACACTGAAGCTTTCTTT
CSARWAGVDTEAFF
>.|TRBJ2-2|TRBV7-2|many
TGTGCCAGCAGCTTAGACAGGGGAGGCACCGGGGAGCTGTTTTTT
CASSLDRGGTGELFF
>.|TRBJ2-2|TRBV5-1|.
TGCGCCAGCTGGACCGGGAACTCCAACACCGGGGAGCTGTTTTTT
CASWTGNSNTGELFF
>TRBD2|TRBJ2-1|TRBV7-2|.
TGTGCCAGCAGCCGATGGGCGGGAGGGGATGAGCAGTTCTTC
CASSRWAGGDEQFF
>TRBD2|TRBJ2-2|TRBV20-1|many
TGCAGTGTCCTGCTAGCGGGAGGACTGGCCGGGGAGCTGTTTTTT
CSVLLAGGLAGELFF
>.|TRBJ2-3|TRBV7-6|many
TGTGCCAGCAGCTTAGGCCTCTTCAGCGGTAGCACAGATACGCAGTATTTT
CASSLGLFSGSTDTQYF
>.|TRBJ2-1|TRBV7-2|many
TGTGCCAGCAGCTTAGGGAGGTCGAGGTCCTACAATGAGCAGTTCTTC
CASSLGRSRSYNEQFF
>TRBD2|TRBJ2-1|TRBV20-1|many
TGCAGTGCTAGTGGGGCTAGCGGGGTGAATGAGCAGTTCTTC
CSASGASGVNEQFF
>.|TRBJ2-1|TRBV12-3/TRBV12-4|many
TGTGCCAGCAGTTTGGGTAGCGGAGATCCCTACAATGAGCAGTTCTTC
CASSLGSGDPYNEQFF
>.|TRBJ2-7|TRBV5-6|.
TGTGCCAGCAGCCCGGACAGTACTTACCACGAGCAGTACTTC
CASSPDSTYHEQYF
>TRBD1|TRBJ2-2|TRBV14|many
TGTGCCAGCAGCCGACAGGGGAGGACCGGGGAGCTGTTTTTT
CASSRQGRTGELFF
>.|TRBJ1-2|TRBV20-1|many
TGCAGTGCTAGACAGGAGGGTCAAGATGGCTACACCTTC
CSARQEGQDGYTF
>.|TRBJ1-5|TRBV14|many
TGTGCCAGCAGCCAAGAACTTTTGGGCCCCCAGCATTTT
CASSQELLGPQHF
>TRBD1|TRBJ2-1|TRBV5-1|many
TGCGCCAGCAGCTTGGAGGGGGCTGGGTCCTACAATGAGCAGTTCTTC
CASSLEGAGSYNEQFF
>TRBD1|TRBJ1-1|TRBV7-8|few
TGTGCCAGCAGCCTTCTGGACAGGGAAGGGACTGAAGCTTTCTTT
CASSLLDREGTEAFF
>.|TRBJ1-2|TRBV6-2/TRBV6-3|many
TGTGCCAGCAACGAAGAAGAAAAATACAGAACTAACTATGGCTACACCTTC
CASNEEEKYRTNYGYTF
>.|TRBJ2-1|TRBV28|.
TGTGCCATGGGCTACGGGCAGTACAATGAGCAGTTCTTC
CAMGYGQYNEQFF
>.|TRBJ2-1|TRBV5-1|many
TGCGCCAGCAGCACCGGGGAGCGAGGGGGATACAATGAGCAGTTCTTC
CASSTGERGGYNEQFF